Listed below are T cell receptor beta chains from one sample, sequenced in a study. TCRdb's table, derived via immunoSEQ multiplex PCR, lists solely in-frame clones and lacks some. This sample yields about 50,000 clones, of which 93% are seen a single time; roughly a tenth belongs to the top ten. The sequenced sample consisted of PBMCs. The receptors derive from a man aged 40-49 years with rheumatoid arthritis. Both conserved end residues are part of each CDR3. A D gene is named only where the DNA matches it firmly. Rows give clone size only sometimes, using once, few, many, or a class for an expanded clone.

v_gene | d_gene | abundance | CDR3aa
TRBV28 | . | . | CASSPSQGGETQYF
TRBV29-1 | . | . | CSASGAEHPYLAKNIQYF
TRBV5-4 | TRBD2 | . | CASSFRGGQNIQYF
TRBV3-1/TRBV3-2 | . | . | CASSHGVGVPNEKLFF
TRBV5-1 | TRBD2 | . | CASSFFLADQETQYF
TRBV5-1 | TRBD1 | . | CASSSGDRNEKLFF
TRBV18 | . | . | CASSRADSPTYNEQFF
TRBV15 | TRBD2 | . | CATSREAGGTYNEQFF
TRBV28 | TRBD1 | . | CASSFDRDGEKLFF
TRBV28 | TRBD2 | . | CASSPGLAGSSEQYF
TRBV18 | . | . | CASSSSSQETQYF
TRBV3-1/TRBV3-2 | TRBD1 | . | CASSGPGQGQGANVLTF
TRBV9 | . | . | CASSEKGLLNTGELFF
TRBV25-1 | . | once | CASSEDGHLNTEAFF
TRBV9 | . | . | CASSVDYASTDTQYF
TRBV18 | . | . | CASSRPPGTGEQYF
TRBV19 | . | once | CASSFGGTGELFF
TRBV15 | TRBD1 | . | CATSPGQDYGYTF
TRBV19 | . | . | CASSIVWGAWETQYF
TRBV3-1/TRBV3-2 | . | . | CASSQDPSSYEQYF
TRBV7-2 | TRBD2 | . | CASSSPIGLALETQYF
TRBV7-9 | TRBD1 | medium-sized | CASSPDRVHNEQFF
TRBV7-9 | . | . | CASSLNLAVFF
TRBV28 | . | once | CASSQRTPDSYEQYF
TRBV7-9 | TRBD1 | . | CASSPASTGAPYNEQFF
TRBV13 | . | . | CASSLGVYEQYF
TRBV28 | TRBD2 | few | CASSFPLAGEGGGNEQYF
TRBV5-1 | . | few | CASSPGNTGELFF
TRBV11-2 | TRBD1 | . | CASSSLTGGSGNTIYF
TRBV10-2 | TRBD2 | . | CASGTSGKNIQYF
TRBV5-1 | . | . | CASSEQFSNTEAFF
TRBV18 | . | . | CASSPFSGTQPYEQYF
TRBV5-1 | . | . | CASSLVSGDYEQYF
TRBV7-2 | . | . | CASSFAGRNHSPLHF
TRBV6-5 | . | . | CASSYGGGDTEAFF
TRBV5-1 | TRBD1 | . | CASSLAGTGAHGDTQYF
TRBV19 | . | few | CASSGLTAHSNQPQHF
TRBV18 | . | . | CASSPASSRGTDTQYF
TRBV7-6 | TRBD2 | . | CASSLIAGGTDTQYF
TRBV4-3 | TRBD1 | . | CASSQEVGQGEGYTF
TRBV6-4 | . | . | CASNQQVNRSYEQYF
TRBV4-2 | . | . | CASSQDMVSGKVEKLFF
TRBV7-9 | . | . | CASSPTWGNTIYF
TRBV30 | . | once | CAWNEGTGNTIYF
TRBV5-1 | . | . | CASTEENGNTIYF
TRBV7-2 | . | once | CASSLAAINSPLHF
TRBV7-2 | . | . | CASSPGWNEPQHF
TRBV30 | . | . | CAWSLRAASGNTIYF
TRBV7-2 | . | . | CASSLVRGVVNEQFF
TRBV25-1 | TRBD1 | . | CASSPLGQVNTEAFF
TRBV10-3 | . | . | CAINLDGAPGNTIYF
TRBV30 | . | few | CAGGYSNQPQHF
TRBV7-2 | TRBD1 | . | CASSLGAGTGGFGYEQYF
TRBV6-5 | . | . | CASRVRAGYYEQYF